Listed below are T cell receptor beta chains from one sample, sequenced in a study of beta chain features in type 1 diabetes. Sequencing was performed with immunoSEQ multiplex PCR; in TCRdb, only in-frame clones are kept and a portion is missing. The table has more than 300,000 clones, approximately 8.2% seen once; the top ten hold around 0.44%. Sequences were obtained from central memory CD4+ T cells from blood. These receptors were collected from a woman aged 18-29 years in good health. CDR3s include the opening cysteine and the closing phenylalanine or tryptophan. D genes are given only for firm matches. Clone sizes are given selectively: once, few, many, or a class where the clone is expanded.

d_call j_call clone_size v_call cdr3_length cdr3_nt cdr3_aa
TRBD1 TRBJ2-5 few TRBV28 15 TGTGCCAGCAGTTTTGGGACAGGGTACCAAGAGACCCAGTACTTC CASSFGTGYQETQYF
. TRBJ2-2 . TRBV28 13 TGTGCCAGCACGCCATCGGGGCAGCTTGAGCTGTTTTTT CASTPSGQLELFF
TRBD2 TRBJ2-1 . TRBV4-1 22 TGCGCCAGCAGCCATCAAACAACAAGGACTAGCGGAGCAGGTAGCTCCTACAATGAGCAGTTCTTC CASSHQTTRTSGAGSSYNEQFF
. TRBJ2-1 . TRBV5-1 15 TGCGCCAGCAGCCTGACCCCTACGGGGCTCAATGAGCAGTTCTTC CASSLTPTGLNEQFF
. TRBJ2-3 many TRBV7-2 13 TGTGCCAGCAGCCCTGGTCTTTGGGATACGCAGTATTTT CASSPGLWDTQYF
. TRBJ2-3 . TRBV28 13 TGTGCCAGCAGTACTAGTACCCCAGATACGCAGTATTTT CASSTSTPDTQYF
. TRBJ1-1 . TRBV6-5 14 TGTGCCAGCAGTCGCACGAACGGGAACACTGAAGCTTTCTTT CASSRTNGNTEAFF
. TRBJ2-5 . TRBV5-1 12 TGCGCCAGCAGCGACCCCCAAGGGACCCAGTACTTC CASSDPQGTQYF
. TRBJ1-1 . TRBV11-2 13 TGTGCCAGCAGCTATACCACAGGGTCTGAAGCTTTCTTT CASSYTTGSEAFF
. TRBJ2-5 . TRBV7-2 12 TGTGCCAGCAGCTTAGTGAGAGAGACCCAGTACTTC CASSLVRETQYF
. TRBJ2-3 . TRBV18 11 TGTGCCAGCTCACCGTTGGATACGCAGTATTTT CASSPLDTQYF
. TRBJ2-2 . TRBV6-5 11 TGTGCCAGCACGGCGACCGGGGAGCTGTTTTTT CASTATGELFF
. TRBJ2-6 few TRBV18 18 TGTGCCAGCTCACCACCTACGGAGGGCAGCTCTGGGGCCAACGTCCTGACTTTC CASSPPTEGSSGANVLTF
TRBD1 TRBJ2-5 few TRBV5-1 16 TGCGCCAGCAGCTTGGCCGACCTGACAGGGGGCGAGACCCAGTACTTC CASSLADLTGGETQYF
. TRBJ2-1 few TRBV6-5 13 TGTGCCAGCGGGGCAAGGGTGTTTTATGAGCAGTTCTTC CASGARVFYEQFF
TRBD1 TRBJ2-7 . TRBV4-2 16 TGTGCCAGCAGCCCTCCCGAGGCAGGGGGCCAGGGGGAGCAGTACTTC CASSPPEAGGQGEQYF
. TRBJ2-7 . TRBV11-2 15 TGTGCCAGCAGCTTAAGGTCAGGGGAGTCCTACGAGCAGTACTTC CASSLRSGESYEQYF
. TRBJ2-3 . TRBV11-2 15 TGTGCCAGCAGCACTAGCCCCCCTCGCCCGGATACGCAGTATTTT CASSTSPPRPDTQYF
TRBD2 TRBJ2-7 many TRBV11-2 17 TGTGCCAGCAGCTACCGGAGTAGGCGGGAGGGCCCCTACGAGCAGTACTTC CASSYRSRREGPYEQYF
. TRBJ1-1 . TRBV6-5 13 TGTGCCAGCAGTTACGGTATGAACACTGAAGCTTTCTTT CASSYGMNTEAFF
. TRBJ2-3 few TRBV2 11 TGTGCCAGCAGTGAAGGGGGTCCGCAGTATTTT CASSEGGPQYF
. TRBJ2-2 . TRBV7-9 17 TGTGCCAGCAGCTTAGGGCTGCTCTCTAAGAACACCGGGGAGCTGTTTTTT CASSLGLLSKNTGELFF
. TRBJ2-3 . TRBV27 14 TGTGCCAGCTCTGTGACATACGACACAGATACGCAGTATTTT CASSVTYDTDTQYF
TRBD1 TRBJ2-7 . TRBV7-2 13 TGTGCCAGCAGCGCCCGGACAGGGAACGAGCAGTACTTC CASSARTGNEQYF
TRBD1 TRBJ1-1 . TRBV5-1 16 TGCGCCAGCAGCTTGTCGGGACAGGGTTTGAACACTGAAGCTTTCTTT CASSLSGQGLNTEAFF
TRBD2 TRBJ2-1 few TRBV28 16 TGTGCCAGCAGTCTTCCTCTGGGAGGGCCTAGGAATGAGCAGTTCTTC CASSLPLGGPRNEQFF
TRBD1 TRBJ2-2 . TRBV7-2 17 TGTGCCAGCAGCTTAAGTAGCCCGGGACAGGGGGCCGGGGAGCTGTTTTTT CASSLSSPGQGAGELFF
. TRBJ1-2 many TRBV5-4 14 TGTGCCAGCAGCTTGGCTGTTCGTGTAGAGGGCTACACCTTC CASSLAVRVEGYTF
TRBD1 TRBJ1-1 few TRBV7-9 15 TGTGCCAGCAGCTTACGGCAGGGGGCCGAGACTGAAGCTTTCTTT CASSLRQGAETEAFF
. TRBJ1-2 few TRBV4-2 12 TGTGCCAGCAGCCAAGAGCCGTATGGCTACACCTTC CASSQEPYGYTF
TRBD2 TRBJ2-5 . TRBV9 16 TGTGCCAGCAGCGTAGGGGCGGGAGGGTTTCAAGAGACCCAGTACTTC CASSVGAGGFQETQYF
TRBD1 TRBJ1-2 . TRBV29-1 13 TGCAGCGTTGAGGTACAGGGGCTGAACGGCTACACCTTC CSVEVQGLNGYTF
. TRBJ1-4 few TRBV5-8 16 TGTGCCAGCAGCCGAACAATCGGGGGTGTTGATGAAAAACTGTTTTTT CASSRTIGGVDEKLFF
. TRBJ1-1 few TRBV4-2 11 TGTGCCAGCAGCCAAGAGACTGAAGCTTTCTTT CASSQETEAFF
TRBD1 TRBJ1-2 few TRBV27 17 TGTGCCAGCAGTTCCCGACAGGGAATGAGGGCTAACTATGGCTACACCTTC CASSSRQGMRANYGYTF
. TRBJ1-2 few TRBV9 13 TGTGCCAGCAGCGTTCTGGGCCCCTATGGCTACACCTTC CASSVLGPYGYTF
. TRBJ1-1 few TRBV7-9 14 TGTGCCAGCAGCTTAGTCCCGCTGAACACTGAAGCTTTCTTT CASSLVPLNTEAFF
. TRBJ1-2 . TRBV6-1 11 TGTGCCAGCAGGGACGAGTATGGCTACACCTTC CASRDEYGYTF
. TRBJ2-2 few TRBV6-1 15 TGTGCCAGCAGCGGCAGCAGGGGAGGCGCCGGGGAGCTGTTTTTT CASSGSRGGAGELFF
. TRBJ1-5 . TRBV5-1 16 TGCGCCAGCAGCTTGGACCCGGGTAATCCCAATCAGCCCCAGCATTTT CASSLDPGNPNQPQHF
TRBD2 TRBJ2-5 . TRBV5-4 14 TGTGCCAGCAGCTTAAGAGCGGGACAAGAGACCCAGTACTTC CASSLRAGQETQYF